These 11 T cell receptor beta chains were sequenced from one sample in a study of identical twins. TCRdb fed the 5' RACE reads into MiXCR, producing one record per CDR3 protein. The data show around 570,000 distinct CDR3 sequences, 9.6% seen once. The same data also contributed to another study, on yellow fever vaccine responses in identical twins.

The material sequenced was PBMCs. The receptors stem from a woman younger than 30 in good health.

This chain links TRBV20-1 with TRBJ1-2, with 10 nucleotides matching TRBD1. The CDR3 loop spans 17 amino acids. Germline CDR1 and CDR2: DFQATT and SNEGSKA (reference sequence). The trim removed 1 base at V and 6 bases at J, leaving 14 bases unmatched. The CDR3 DNA reads TGCAGTGCTAGAGCCTTAGCCGGGACAGGGGAAGGTAATGGCTACACCTTC. This codes for CSARALAGTGEGNGYTF.

This clonotype came up many times. The CDR3 DNA follows: TGTGCCAGCAGTTCGACTAGCGGGGGCTCTCTTAAAGAGCAGTTCTTC. It is translated as CASSSTSGGSLKEQFF. The chain uses TRBV6-5 and TRBJ2-1; 12 bases align to TRBD2. The CDR3 contains 16 residues. The ends lost 4 bases at V and 10 bases at J; junction bases unmatched: 11. CDR1 is MNHEY and CDR2 is SVGAGI in the germline V gene.

This clonotype was counted only a few times. The chain links TRBV20-1 to TRBJ2-3; TRBD1 aligns across 9 bases. V lost 1 base, J lost 3 bases, and 5 bases stayed unmatched. The CDR3 is 15 amino acids. Germline values: CDR1 DFQATT, CDR2 SNEGSKA (reference sequence). The CDR3 nucleotides are TGCAGTGCTAGAGGCGGGACAGGGAGGACAGATACGCAGTATTTT. It yields the protein CSARGGTGRTDTQYF.

Only a few counts were recorded for this clonotype. J is TRBJ2-7 and V is TRBV6-1, with 7 nucleotides matching TRBD1. CDR3 size: 13 residues. Losses at the gene ends were 6 bases for V and 4 bases for J; bases not matched to a gene: 6. The germline V gene encodes CDR1 MNHNS and CDR2 SASEGT. The CDR3 region is CASRGRTGYEQYF. For the CDR3, the DNA is TGTGCCAGCAGGGGAAGGACAGGTTACGAGCAGTACTTC.

This clonotype was found many times. This chain links TRBV6-2 or TRBV6-3 with TRBJ2-7, with D maybe TRBD2 (6 bases). The V end was cut by 7 bases, the J end by 0 bases, with 16 bases between. CDR1 is MNHEY, CDR2 SVGEGT, per germline. This CDR3 comprises 15 residues. DNA for the CDR3: TGTGCCAGCAACGTCGGGGACTCGAGCTCCTACGAGCAGTACTTC. Protein: CASNVGDSSSYEQYF.

This clonotype was seen only a few times. This chain connects TRBV5-1 to TRBJ2-7, with D maybe TRBD2 (5 bases). V was trimmed by 3 bases and J by 4 bases, leaving 29 bases between them. The germline V gene has CDR1 SGHRS and CDR2 YFSETQ. The CDR3 is 19 amino acids. The CDR3 here is CASSSGWVAPLKEVYEQYF. The DNA for the CDR3 is TGCGCCAGCAGCTCGGGCTGGGTAGCTCCCCTAAAGGAGGTATACGAGCAGTACTTC.

J is TRBJ2-7 and V is TRBV7-3, with 8 bases lining up with TRBD1. CDR3 size: 14 residues. CDR1 and CDR2 from the germline V gene are SGHTA and FQGTGA. Trimming cost V 5 bases and J 6 bases; bases outside gene matches: 9. This chain's CDR3 is CASSAGGDALEQYF. As DNA, the CDR3 is TGTGCCAGCAGCGCAGGGGGCGACGCCCTCGAGCAGTACTTC.

This clonotype has just a few counts. V is TRBV27 and J is TRBJ2-7; TRBD1 might be the D (6 bases). This CDR3 contains 13 residues. Germline V gives CDR1 MNHEY, CDR2 SMNVEV (reference sequence). Trimming took off 6 bases at V and 3 bases at J, with 12 bases between the two ends. CDR3 DNA sequence: TGTGCCAGCAGAGCCACAGGGATCTACGAGCAGTACTTC. Its translation: CASRATGIYEQYF.

This clonotype was seen ten or more times. This sequence joins TRBV24-1 and TRBJ2-7, with D perhaps matching TRBD1 (5 bases). The CDR3 spans 13 residues. The germline V and J ends were trimmed by 0 bases and 5 bases, with 7 bases remaining between them. Germline V gene data show CDR1 as KGHDR and CDR2 as SFDVKD. The CDR3 DNA reads TGTGCCACCAGTGATTTGAGCAGGGACGAGCAGTACTTC. This gives the protein CATSDLSRDEQYF.

This clonotype was observed at least ten times. The rearrangement joins TRBV4-2 to TRBJ1-2, with a possible D match to TRBD1 (5 bases). Trimming cost V 2 bases and J 3 bases, with 10 bases left between them. This CDR3 is 14 amino acids long. From germline, CDR1 is LGHNA and CDR2 YNFKEQ. Written as DNA, the CDR3 is TGTGCCAGCAGCCAACGGGACGCCGACTATGGCTACACCTTC. Translated, it gives CASSQRDADYGYTF.

The chain employs TRBV6-5 and TRBJ1-1; 7 nucleotides align to TRBD1. The CDR3 is 14 amino acids. Trimming removed 2 bases from V and 4 bases from J; junction bases left unmatched: 4. CDR1 is MNHEY and CDR2 is SVGAGI in the germline V gene. The CDR3 DNA follows: TGTGCCAGCAGTTACAGGGGGCAGGGCACTGAAGCTTTCTTT. It yields the protein CASSYRGQGTEAFF.